This T cell receptor beta chain was documented in a study of T cells in Graves' hyperthyroidism and ophthalmopathy. A word on this clonotype: The antigen is unknown.

It was uncontrolled infection, other autoimmune disease, pregnancy or lactation that excluded patients. Each diagnosis was grounded in clinical symptoms, serum thyroxine and TRAb, thyroid ultrasound, and orbital computed tomography. The CDR3 regions of TCR beta were amplified from RNA transcripts. Researchers ran a first-round RT-PCR on the TCR CDR3 using the HTBI primer set. TCRdb redid the calling of the multiplex PCR reads with MiXCR, one entry per CDR3 protein. The sample has over 550,000 distinct CDR3 sequences, over 15% seen once; the top ten hold 18%. The CDR3 length is 11 residues. The V and J ends lost 7 bases and 9 bases, in that order; junction bases with no gene match: 3. CDR1 and CDR2 (germline): MDHEN, SYDVKM. Study-wide points: Ophthalmopathy, which appeared later, was predicted by the model a median roughly 6.5 months before onset.

This sequence originates from a woman aged 18-29 years with Graves' hyperthyroidism. Sequencing used blood. This chain joins TRBV28 and TRBJ1-1; 9 bases are a match to TRBD1. CDR3 residues: CASTQGAQAFF. CDR3 bases: TGTGCCAGCACACAGGGGGCGCAAGCTTTCTTT. The whole variable domain, remainder taken from reference TRBV28 and TRBJ1-1, is DVKVTQSSRYLVKRTGEKVFLECVQDMDHENMFWYRQDPGLGLRLIYFSYDVKMKEKGDIPEGYSVSREKKERFSLILESASTNQTSMYLCASTQGAQAFFGQGTRLTVV.